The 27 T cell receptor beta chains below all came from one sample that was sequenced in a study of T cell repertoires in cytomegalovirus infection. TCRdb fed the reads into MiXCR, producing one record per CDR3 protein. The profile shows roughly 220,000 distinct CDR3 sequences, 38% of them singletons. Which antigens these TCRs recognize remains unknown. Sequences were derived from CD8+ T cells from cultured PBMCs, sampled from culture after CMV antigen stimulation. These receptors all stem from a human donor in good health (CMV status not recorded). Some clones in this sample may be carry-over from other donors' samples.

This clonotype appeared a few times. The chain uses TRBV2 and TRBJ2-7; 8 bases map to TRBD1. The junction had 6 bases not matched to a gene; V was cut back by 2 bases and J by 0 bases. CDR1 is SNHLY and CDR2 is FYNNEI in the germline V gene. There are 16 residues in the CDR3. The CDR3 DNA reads TGTGCCAGCAGTGAACGACGGACAGGGAGCTCCTACGAGCAGTACTTC. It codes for CASSERRTGSSYEQYF.

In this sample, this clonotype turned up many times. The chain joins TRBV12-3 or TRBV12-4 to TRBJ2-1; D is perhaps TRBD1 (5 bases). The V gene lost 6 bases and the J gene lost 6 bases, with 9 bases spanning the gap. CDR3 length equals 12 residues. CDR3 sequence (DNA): TGTGCCAGCAGGACAGCAGCCAATGAGCAGTTCTTC. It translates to CASRTAANEQFF.

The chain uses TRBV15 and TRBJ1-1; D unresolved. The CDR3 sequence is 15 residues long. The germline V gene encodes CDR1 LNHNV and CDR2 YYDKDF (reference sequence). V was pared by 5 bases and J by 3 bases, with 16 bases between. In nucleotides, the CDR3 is TGTGCCACCAGCGGACCTGGTCGGGGTGACACTGAAGCTTTCTTT. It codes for CATSGPGRGDTEAFF. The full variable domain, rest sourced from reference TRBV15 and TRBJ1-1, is DAMVIQNPRYQVTQFGKPVTLSCSQTLNHNVMYWYQQKSSQAPKLLFHYYDKDFNNEADTPDNFQSRRPNTSFCFLDIRSPGLGDTAMYLCATSGPGRGDTEAFFGQGTRLTVV.

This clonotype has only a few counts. The CDR3 region is CASGKTGDNYGYTF. CDR3 in DNA: TGTGCTAGTGGTAAAACAGGGGATAACTATGGCTACACCTTC. V usage is TRBV12-5 and J usage is TRBJ1-2; the match to TRBD1 covers 7 bases. In germline, CDR1 is LGHNT, CDR2 FRNRAP. There are 14 residues in the CDR3. Trimming removed 5 bases from V and 1 base from J; junction bases left unmatched: 4.

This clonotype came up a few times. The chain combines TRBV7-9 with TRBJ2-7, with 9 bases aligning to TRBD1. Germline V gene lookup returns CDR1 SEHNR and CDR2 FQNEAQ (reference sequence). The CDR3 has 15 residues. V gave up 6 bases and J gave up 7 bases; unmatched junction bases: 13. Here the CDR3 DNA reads TGTGCCAGCAGGAGCCCGGGACAGGGCTTTTGGGAGCAGTACTTC. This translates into CASRSPGQGFWEQYF. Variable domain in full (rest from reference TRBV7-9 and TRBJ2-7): DTGVSQNPRHKITKRGQNVTFRCDPISEHNRLYWYRQTLGQGPEFLTYFQNEAQLEKSRLLSDRFSAERPKGSFSTLEIQRTEQGDSAMYLCASRSPGQGFWEQYFGPGTRLTVT.

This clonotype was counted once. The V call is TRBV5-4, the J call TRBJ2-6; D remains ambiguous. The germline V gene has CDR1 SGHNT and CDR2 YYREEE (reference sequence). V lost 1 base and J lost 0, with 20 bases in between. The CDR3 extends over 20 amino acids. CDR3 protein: CASSLPLTVPDDSGANVLTF. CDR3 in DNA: TGTGCCAGCAGCTTGCCTTTGACCGTACCCGACGACTCTGGGGCCAACGTCCTGACTTTC. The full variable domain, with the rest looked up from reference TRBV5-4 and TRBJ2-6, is ETGVTQSPTHLIKTRGQQVTLRCSSQSGHNTVSWYQQALGQGPQFIFQYYREEENGRGNFPPRFSGLQFPNYSSELNVNALELDDSALYLCASSLPLTVPDDSGANVLTFGAGSRLTVL.

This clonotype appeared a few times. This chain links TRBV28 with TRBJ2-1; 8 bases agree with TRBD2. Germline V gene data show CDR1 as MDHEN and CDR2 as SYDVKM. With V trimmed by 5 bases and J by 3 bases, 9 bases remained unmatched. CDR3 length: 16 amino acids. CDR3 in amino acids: CASSDPGLAGYNEQFF. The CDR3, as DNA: TGTGCCAGCAGTGACCCGGGGCTAGCGGGCTACAATGAGCAGTTCTTC.

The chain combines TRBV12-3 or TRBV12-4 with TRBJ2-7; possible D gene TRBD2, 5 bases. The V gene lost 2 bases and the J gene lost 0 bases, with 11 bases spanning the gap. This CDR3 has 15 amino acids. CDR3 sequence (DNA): TGTGCCAGCAGTTTAAGCGCGGGCCGCTCCTACGAGCAGTACTTC. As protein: CASSLSAGRSYEQYF.

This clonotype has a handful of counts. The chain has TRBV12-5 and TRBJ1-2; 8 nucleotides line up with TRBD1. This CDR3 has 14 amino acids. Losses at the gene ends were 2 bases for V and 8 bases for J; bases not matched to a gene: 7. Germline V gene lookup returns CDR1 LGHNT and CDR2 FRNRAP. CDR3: CASGLTSTGEGYTF. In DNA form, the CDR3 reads TGTGCTAGTGGTTTGACTTCGACAGGGGAGGGCTACACCTTC.

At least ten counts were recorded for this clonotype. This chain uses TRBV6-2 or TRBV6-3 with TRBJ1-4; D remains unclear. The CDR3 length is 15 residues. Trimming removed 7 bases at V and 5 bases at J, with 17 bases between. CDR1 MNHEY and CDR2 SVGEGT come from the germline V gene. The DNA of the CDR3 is TGTGCCAGCATTCCAGACCCGGGAGGGAATGAAAAACTGTTTTTT. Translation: CASIPDPGGNEKLFF.

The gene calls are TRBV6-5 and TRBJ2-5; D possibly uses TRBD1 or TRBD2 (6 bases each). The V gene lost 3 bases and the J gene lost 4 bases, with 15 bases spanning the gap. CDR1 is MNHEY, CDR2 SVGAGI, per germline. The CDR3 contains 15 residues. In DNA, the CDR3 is TGTGCCAGCAGTTATGTACAGGGAGGCGGAGAGACCCAGTACTTC. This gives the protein CASSYVQGGGETQYF.

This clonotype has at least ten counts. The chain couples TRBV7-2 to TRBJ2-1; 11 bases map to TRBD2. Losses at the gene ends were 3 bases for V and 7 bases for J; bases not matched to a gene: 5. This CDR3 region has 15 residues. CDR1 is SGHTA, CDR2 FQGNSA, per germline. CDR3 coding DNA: TGTGCCAGCAGCTTTACTAGCGGGAGTTGGAATGAGCAGTTCTTC. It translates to CASSFTSGSWNEQFF.

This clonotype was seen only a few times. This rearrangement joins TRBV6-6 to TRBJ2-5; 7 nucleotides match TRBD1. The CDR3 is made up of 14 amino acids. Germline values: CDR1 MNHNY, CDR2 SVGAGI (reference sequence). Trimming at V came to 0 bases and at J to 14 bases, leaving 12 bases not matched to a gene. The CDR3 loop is CASSYSPPTGSLYF. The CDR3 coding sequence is TGTGCCAGCAGTTACTCTCCCCCGACAGGGTCGCTCTACTTC.

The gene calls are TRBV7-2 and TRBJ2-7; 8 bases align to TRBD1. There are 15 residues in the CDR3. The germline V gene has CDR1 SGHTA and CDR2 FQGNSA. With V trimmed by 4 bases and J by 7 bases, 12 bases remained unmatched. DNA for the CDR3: TGTGCCAGCAGCTCCGGGACAGGTGACCCTCGGGAGCAGTACTTC. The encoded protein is CASSSGTGDPREQYF.

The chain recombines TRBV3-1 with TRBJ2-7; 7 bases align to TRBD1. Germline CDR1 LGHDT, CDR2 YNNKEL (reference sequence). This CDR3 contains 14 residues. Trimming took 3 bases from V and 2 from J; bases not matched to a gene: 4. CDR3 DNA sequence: TGTGCCAGCAGCCACCAGGACAGGCCCTACGAGCAGTACTTC. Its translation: CASSHQDRPYEQYF.

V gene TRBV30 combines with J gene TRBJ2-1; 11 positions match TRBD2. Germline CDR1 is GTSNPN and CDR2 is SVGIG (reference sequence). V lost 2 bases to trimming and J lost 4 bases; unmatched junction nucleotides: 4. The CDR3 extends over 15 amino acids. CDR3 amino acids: CAWSLLAGEYNEQFF. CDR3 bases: TGTGCCTGGAGTCTACTAGCGGGAGAATACAATGAGCAGTTCTTC. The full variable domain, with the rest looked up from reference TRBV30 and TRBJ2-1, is SQTIHQWPATLVQPVGSPLSLECTVEGTSNPNLYWYRQAAGRGLQLLFYSVGIGQISSEVPQNLSASRPQDRQFILSSKKLLLSDSGFYLCAWSLLAGEYNEQFFGPGTRLTVL.

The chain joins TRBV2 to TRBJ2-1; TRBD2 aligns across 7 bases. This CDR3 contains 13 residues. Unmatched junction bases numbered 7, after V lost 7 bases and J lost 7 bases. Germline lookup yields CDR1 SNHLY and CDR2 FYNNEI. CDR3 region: CASISGAGNEQFF. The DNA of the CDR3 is TGTGCCAGCATCTCGGGAGCGGGAAATGAGCAGTTCTTC.

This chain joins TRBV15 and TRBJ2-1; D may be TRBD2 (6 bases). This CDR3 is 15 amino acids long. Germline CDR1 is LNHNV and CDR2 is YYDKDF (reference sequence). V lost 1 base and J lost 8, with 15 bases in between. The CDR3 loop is CATSRGIGSRDEQFF. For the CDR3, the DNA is TGTGCCACCAGCAGAGGAATCGGGAGTAGGGATGAGCAGTTCTTC.

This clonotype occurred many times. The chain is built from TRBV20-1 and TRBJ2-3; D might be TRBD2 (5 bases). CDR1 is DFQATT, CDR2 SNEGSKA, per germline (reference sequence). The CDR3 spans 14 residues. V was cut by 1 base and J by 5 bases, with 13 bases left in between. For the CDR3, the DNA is TGCAGTGCTAGAGGACGGAGGAACATAGATACGCAGTATTTT. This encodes CSARGRRNIDTQYF.

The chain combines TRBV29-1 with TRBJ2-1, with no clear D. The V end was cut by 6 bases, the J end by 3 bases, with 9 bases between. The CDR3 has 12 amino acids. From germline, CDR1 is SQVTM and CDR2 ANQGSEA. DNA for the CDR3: TGCAGCGTGGTCGCAGACTACAATGAGCAGTTCTTC. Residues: CSVVADYNEQFF.

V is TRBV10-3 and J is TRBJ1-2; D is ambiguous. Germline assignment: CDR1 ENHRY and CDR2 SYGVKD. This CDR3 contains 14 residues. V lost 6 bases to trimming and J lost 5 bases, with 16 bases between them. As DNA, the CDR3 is TGTGCCATCAGCCCCCCGGAGAATGCTTATGGCTACACCTTC. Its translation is CAISPPENAYGYTF.

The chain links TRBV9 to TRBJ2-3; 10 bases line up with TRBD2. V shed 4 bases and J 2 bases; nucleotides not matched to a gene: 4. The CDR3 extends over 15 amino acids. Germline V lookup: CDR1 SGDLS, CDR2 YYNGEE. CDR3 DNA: TGTGCCAGCAGCTCGAGCGGGGGGGTCACAGATACGCAGTATTTT. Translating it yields CASSSSGGVTDTQYF.

The CDR3 nucleotides are TGTGCCAGCAGCTCCGGGGGAAGGACCTACGAGCAGTACTTC. Amino acid sequence: CASSSGGRTYEQYF. The V call is TRBV5-6, the J call TRBJ2-7; perhaps TRBD2 as D (6 bases). From germline, CDR1 is SGHDT and CDR2 YYEEEE. This CDR3 has 14 residues. Trimming left V 3 bases short and J 2 bases short, with 12 bases between.

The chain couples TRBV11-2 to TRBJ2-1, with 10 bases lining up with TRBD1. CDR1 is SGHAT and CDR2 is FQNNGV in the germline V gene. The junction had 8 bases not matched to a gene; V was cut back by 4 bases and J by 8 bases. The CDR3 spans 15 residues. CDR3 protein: CASSWGTGEMYEQFF. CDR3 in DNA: TGTGCCAGCAGCTGGGGGACAGGGGAGATGTATGAGCAGTTCTTC.

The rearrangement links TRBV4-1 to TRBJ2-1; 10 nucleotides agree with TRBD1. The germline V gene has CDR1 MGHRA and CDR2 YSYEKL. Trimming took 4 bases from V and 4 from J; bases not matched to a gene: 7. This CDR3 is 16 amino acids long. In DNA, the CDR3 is TGCGCCAGCAGCCGTAACCGGGACAGGGGATACAATGAGCAGTTCTTC. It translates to CASSRNRDRGYNEQFF.

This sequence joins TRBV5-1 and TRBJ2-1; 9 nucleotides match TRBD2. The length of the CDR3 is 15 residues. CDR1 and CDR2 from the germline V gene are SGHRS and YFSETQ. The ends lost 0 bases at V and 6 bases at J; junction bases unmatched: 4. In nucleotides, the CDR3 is TGCGCCAGCAGCTTGGAAGGCGGGAGGGCCAATGAGCAGTTCTTC. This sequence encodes CASSLEGGRANEQFF.

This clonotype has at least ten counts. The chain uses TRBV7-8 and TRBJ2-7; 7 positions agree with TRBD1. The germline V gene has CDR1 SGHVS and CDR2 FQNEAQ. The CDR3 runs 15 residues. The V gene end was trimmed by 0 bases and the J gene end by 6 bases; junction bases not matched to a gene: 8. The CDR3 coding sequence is TGTGCCAGCAGCTTAGCGGCTAAAGGGGGCGGCGAGCAGTACTTC. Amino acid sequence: CASSLAAKGGGEQYF.